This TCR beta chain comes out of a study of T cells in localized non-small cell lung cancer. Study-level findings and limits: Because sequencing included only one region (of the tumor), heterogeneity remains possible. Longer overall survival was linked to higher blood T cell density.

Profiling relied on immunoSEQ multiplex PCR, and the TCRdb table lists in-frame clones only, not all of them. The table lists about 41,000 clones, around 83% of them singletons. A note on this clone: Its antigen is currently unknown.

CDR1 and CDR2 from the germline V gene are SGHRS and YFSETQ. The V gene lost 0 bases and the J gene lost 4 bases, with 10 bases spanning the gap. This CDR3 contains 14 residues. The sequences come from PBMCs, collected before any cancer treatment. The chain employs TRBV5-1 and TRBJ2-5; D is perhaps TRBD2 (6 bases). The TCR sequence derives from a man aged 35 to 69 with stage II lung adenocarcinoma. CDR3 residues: CASSLGLGLETQYF. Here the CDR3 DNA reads TGCGCCAGCAGCTTGGGACTAGGGCTAGAGACCCAGTACTTC.